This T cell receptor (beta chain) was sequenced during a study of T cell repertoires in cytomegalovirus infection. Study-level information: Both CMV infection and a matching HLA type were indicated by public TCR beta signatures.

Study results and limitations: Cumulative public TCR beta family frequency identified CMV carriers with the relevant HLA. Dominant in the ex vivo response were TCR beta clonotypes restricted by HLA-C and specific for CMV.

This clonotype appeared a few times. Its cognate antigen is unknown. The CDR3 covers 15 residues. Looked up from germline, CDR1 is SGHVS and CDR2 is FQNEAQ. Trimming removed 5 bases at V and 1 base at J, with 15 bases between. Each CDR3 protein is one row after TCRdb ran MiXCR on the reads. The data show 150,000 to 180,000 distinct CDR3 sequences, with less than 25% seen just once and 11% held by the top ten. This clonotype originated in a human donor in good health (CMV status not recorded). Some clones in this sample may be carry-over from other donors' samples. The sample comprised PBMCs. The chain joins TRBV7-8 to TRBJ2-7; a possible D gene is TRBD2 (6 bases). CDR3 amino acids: CASSQGGAGSYEQYF. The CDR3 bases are TGTGCCAGCAGCCAAGGAGGCGCGGGGTCCTACGAGCAGTACTTC. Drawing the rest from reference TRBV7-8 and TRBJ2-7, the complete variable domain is GAGVSQSPRYKVAKRGQDVALRCDPISGHVSLFWYQQALGQGPEFLTYFQNEAQLDKSGLPSDRFFAERPEGSVSTLKIQRTQQEDSAVYLCASSQGGAGSYEQYFGPGTRLTVT.